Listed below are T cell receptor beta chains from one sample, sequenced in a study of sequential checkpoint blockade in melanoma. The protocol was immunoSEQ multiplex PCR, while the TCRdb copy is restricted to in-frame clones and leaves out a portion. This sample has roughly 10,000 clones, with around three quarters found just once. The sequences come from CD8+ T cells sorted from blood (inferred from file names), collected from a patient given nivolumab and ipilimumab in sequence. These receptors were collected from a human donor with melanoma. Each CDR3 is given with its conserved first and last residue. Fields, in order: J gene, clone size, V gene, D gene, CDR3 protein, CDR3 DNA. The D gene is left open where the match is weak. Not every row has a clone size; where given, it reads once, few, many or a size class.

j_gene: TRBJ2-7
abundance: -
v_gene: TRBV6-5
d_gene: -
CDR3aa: CASSYREGYEQYF
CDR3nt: TGTGCCAGCAGTTACCGGGAAGGTTACGAGCAGTACTTC

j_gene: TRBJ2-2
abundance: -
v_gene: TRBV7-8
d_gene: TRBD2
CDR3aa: CASSPRLATNTGELFF
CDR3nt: TGTGCCAGCAGCCCCAGACTAGCGACGAACACCGGGGAGCTGTTTTTT

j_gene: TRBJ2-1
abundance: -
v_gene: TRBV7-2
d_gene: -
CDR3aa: CASSQQGGPYNEQFF
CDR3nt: TGTGCCAGCAGTCAACAGGGGGGGCCTTACAATGAGCAGTTCTTC

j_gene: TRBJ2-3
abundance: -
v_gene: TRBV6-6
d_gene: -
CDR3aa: CASTVDRSTDTQYF
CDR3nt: TGTGCCAGCACCGTCGACAGAAGCACAGATACGCAGTATTTT

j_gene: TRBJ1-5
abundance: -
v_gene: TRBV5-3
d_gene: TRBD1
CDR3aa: CARSLSRGSRPQHF
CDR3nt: TGTGCCAGAAGCTTGAGCAGGGGGTCGCGACCCCAGCATTTT

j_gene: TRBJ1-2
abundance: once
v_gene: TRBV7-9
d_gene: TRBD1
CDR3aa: CASTGGGLGGYTF
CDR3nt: TGTGCCAGTACAGGGGGCGGTCTTGGTGGCTACACCTTC

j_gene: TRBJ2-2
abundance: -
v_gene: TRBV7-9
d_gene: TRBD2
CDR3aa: CASSPRVAGGIGAGELFF
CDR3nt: TGTGCCAGCAGCCCAAGGGTAGCGGGAGGAATCGGAGCCGGGGAGCTGTTTTTT

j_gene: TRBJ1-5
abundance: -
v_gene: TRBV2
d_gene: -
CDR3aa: CVSSGPLQITQHF
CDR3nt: TGTGTCAGCAGTGGCCCCCTCCAAATCACTCAGCATTTT

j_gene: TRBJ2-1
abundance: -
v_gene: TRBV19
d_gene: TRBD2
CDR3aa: CASGSDRGLAGDNEQFF
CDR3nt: TGTGCCAGTGGCTCAGACAGGGGACTAGCGGGAGACAATGAGCAGTTCTTC

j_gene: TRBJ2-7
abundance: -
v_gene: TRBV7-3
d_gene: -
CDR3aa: CASSLSVLHEQYF
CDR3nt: TGTGCCAGCAGCTTATCTGTCCTCCACGAGCAGTACTTC

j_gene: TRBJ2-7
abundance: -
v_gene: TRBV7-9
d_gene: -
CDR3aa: CASSARQSLEQYF
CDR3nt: TGTGCCAGCAGCGCACGACAGAGTCTCGAGCAGTACTTC

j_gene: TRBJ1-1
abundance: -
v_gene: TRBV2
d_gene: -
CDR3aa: CASSDIGFTEAFF
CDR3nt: TGTGCCAGCAGTGACATCGGTTTCACTGAAGCTTTCTTT

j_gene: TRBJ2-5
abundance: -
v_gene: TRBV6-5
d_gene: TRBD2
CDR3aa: CASSYTSGEETQYF
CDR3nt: TGTGCCAGCAGTTATACTAGCGGGGAAGAGACCCAGTACTTC

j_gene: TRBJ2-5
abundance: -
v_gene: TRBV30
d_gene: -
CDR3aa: CAWSQGREQYF
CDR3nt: TGTGCCTGGAGTCAGGGGAGGGAGCAGTACTTC

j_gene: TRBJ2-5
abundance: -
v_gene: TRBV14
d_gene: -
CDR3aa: CASSQVLGQETQYF
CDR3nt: TGTGCCAGCAGCCAAGTGCTAGGACAAGAGACCCAGTACTTC

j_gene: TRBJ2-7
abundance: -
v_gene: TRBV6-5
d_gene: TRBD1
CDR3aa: CASRRQGDYEQYF
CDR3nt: TGTGCCAGCAGGAGACAGGGCGACTACGAGCAGTACTTC

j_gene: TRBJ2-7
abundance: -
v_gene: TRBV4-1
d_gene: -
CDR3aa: CASSQGRGGGDSYEQYF
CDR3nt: TGCGCCAGCAGCCAAGGTCGTGGAGGGGGGGACTCCTACGAGCAGTACTTC

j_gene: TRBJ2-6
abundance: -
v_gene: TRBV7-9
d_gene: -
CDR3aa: CASSLKGGAGANVLTF
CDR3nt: TGTGCCAGCAGCTTAAAGGGGGGGGCCGGGGCCAACGTCCTGACTTTC

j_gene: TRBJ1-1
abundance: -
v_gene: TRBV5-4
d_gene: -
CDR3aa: CASSQVLALNTEAFF
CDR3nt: TGTGCCAGCAGCCAAGTTCTGGCCTTAAACACTGAAGCTTTCTTT

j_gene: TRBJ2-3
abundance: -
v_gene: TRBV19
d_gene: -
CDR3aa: CASSIGRGDTQYF
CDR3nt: TGTGCCAGTAGTATAGGCAGAGGGGATACGCAGTATTTT

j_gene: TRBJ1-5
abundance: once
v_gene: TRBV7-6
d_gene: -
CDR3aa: CASSAGWGVGNQPQHF
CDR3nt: TGTGCCAGCAGCGCGGGGTGGGGTGTAGGCAATCAGCCCCAGCATTTT

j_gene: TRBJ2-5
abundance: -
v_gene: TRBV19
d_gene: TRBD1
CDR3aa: CASSWGQGTETQYF
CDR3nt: TGTGCCAGTAGTTGGGGACAGGGGACGGAGACCCAGTACTTC

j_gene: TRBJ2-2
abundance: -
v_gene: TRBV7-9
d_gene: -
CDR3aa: CASSPRTRRDTGELFF
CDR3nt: TGTGCCAGCAGCCCTCGAACCAGGCGGGACACCGGGGAGCTGTTTTTT

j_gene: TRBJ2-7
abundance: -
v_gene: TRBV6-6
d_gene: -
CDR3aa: CASSPSRGIGYEQYF
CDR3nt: TGTGCCAGCAGTCCTTCCAGGGGTATAGGGTACGAGCAGTACTTC

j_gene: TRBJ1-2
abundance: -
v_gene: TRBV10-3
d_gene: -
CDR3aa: CAIGQARHNYGYTF
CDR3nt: TGTGCCATCGGTCAAGCGCGGCATAACTATGGCTACACCTTC

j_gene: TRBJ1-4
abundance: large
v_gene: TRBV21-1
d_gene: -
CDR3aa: CASSKATGGSNEKLFF
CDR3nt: TGTGCCAGCAGCAAAGCTACAGGGGGTTCTAATGAAAAACTGTTTTTT

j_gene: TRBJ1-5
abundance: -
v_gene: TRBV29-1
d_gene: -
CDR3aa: CSVSGDINQPQHF
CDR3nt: TGCAGCGTTAGCGGGGATATCAATCAGCCCCAGCATTTT

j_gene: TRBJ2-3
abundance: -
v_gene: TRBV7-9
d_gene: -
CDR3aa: CASSPSTESHTQYF
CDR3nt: TGTGCCAGCAGCCCATCGACGGAGAGCCATACGCAGTATTTT

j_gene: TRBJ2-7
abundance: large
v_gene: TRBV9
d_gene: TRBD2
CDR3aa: CASSVGTLTSGDEQYF
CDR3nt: TGTGCCAGCAGCGTAGGTACGTTGACTAGCGGCGACGAGCAGTACTTC

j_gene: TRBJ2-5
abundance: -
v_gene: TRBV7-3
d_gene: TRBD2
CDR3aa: CASSERLAGQETQYF
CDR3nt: TGTGCCAGCAGCGAAAGACTAGCGGGACAAGAGACCCAGTACTTC